This T cell receptor beta chain was recovered during a study of T cells in Graves' hyperthyroidism and ophthalmopathy. At the level of the study: Peripheral blood sampling occurred at initial diagnosis, before any treatment.

Amplified TCR beta CDR3 regions derived from RNA transcripts. During a first-round RT-PCR of the TCR CDR3, the HTBI primer set was used. TCRdb recomputed calls from the multiplex PCR reads with MiXCR, one row per CDR3 protein. Among around 300,000 distinct CDR3 sequences listed, roughly 13% were seen once. Diagnosis rested on symptoms, serum thyroxine and TRAb, thyroid ultrasound, and orbital computed tomography. The germline CDR1 and CDR2 sequences are GTSNPN and SVGIG (reference sequence). The CDR3 consists of 15 residues. V was clipped by 5 bases and J by 0 bases, with 16 bases between them. This clonotype was detected many times.

The sequence derives from a woman aged 40 to 55 with Graves' ophthalmopathy. V gene TRBV30 combines with J gene TRBJ1-1; possible D gene TRBD1, 6 bases. Sequences were obtained from blood. The CDR3 DNA sequence: TGTGCCTGGCATCCCTGGGGGCAGATGAACACTGAAGCTTTCTTT. Translating gives CAWHPWGQMNTEAFF.